The 3 T cell receptor beta chains given below trace back to one sample, sequenced in a study of cytomegalovirus exposure and HLA in healthy donors. PCR was performed using 60 Vbeta and 13 Jbeta primers. The table came from immunoSEQ multiplex PCR; TCRdb's copy has only in-frame clones and leaves some out. The specimen's table records tens of thousands of clones. Sequenced input: PBMCs. The receptors come from a man aged 18-30 years in good health and CMV-seropositive.

V usage is TRBV6-6 and J usage is TRBJ1-1, with D possibly matching TRBD1 (6 bases). V lost 4 bases and J lost 2, with 14 bases in between. Per the germline V gene, CDR1 is MNHNY and CDR2 is SVGAGI (reference sequence). This CDR3 is built from 15 residues. The CDR3 DNA reads as TGTGCCAGCAGTTCAGACAGGAACTTAAACACTGAAGCTTTCTTT. Protein sequence: CASSSDRNLNTEAFF.

The chain links TRBV4-2 to TRBJ2-5; 11 positions match TRBD2. The J call could be wrong; TRBJ2-7 is a better fit for the DNA end. Germline CDR1 reads LGHNA; CDR2 reads YNFKEQ. The CDR3 has 16 residues. CDR3 sequence: CASSPSLAGVNTEQYF. The CDR3 DNA reads TGTGCCAGCAGCCCCTCACTAGCGGGGGTAAACACCGAGCAGTACTTC.

This sequence joins TRBV5-6 and TRBJ2-5; tentative D call: TRBD2 (5 bases). CDR3 length equals 15 residues. V was clipped by 0 bases and J by 5 bases, with 14 bases between them. CDR1 SGHDT and CDR2 YYEEEE come from the germline V gene. The CDR3 is CASSLESRDPETQYF. CDR3 in DNA: TGTGCCAGCAGCTTGGAGTCGAGGGATCCGGAGACCCAGTACTTC.